These T cell receptor beta chains were read from a single sample in a study of technical replicates of blood from a few donors. The data were produced by immunoSEQ multiplex PCR, yet TCRdb's version contains in-frame clones alone and is incomplete. The repertoire holds 80,000 or so clones, approximately 94% seen once, with around 0.37% in the top ten. Source material: T cells isolated from PBMCs. The origin of the receptors is a human donor in good health. The CDR3 runs from the conserved cysteine through the conserved F or W. A D gene is named only where the DNA matches it firmly. Only part of the rows carry a size: once, few, many, or a class if the clone is expanded.

V: TRBV10-3
D: NA
size: few
J: TRBJ2-2
DNA: TGTGCCATCACCGACAGGAACACCGGGGAGCTGTTTTTT
CDR3: CAITDRNTGELFF

V: TRBV19
D: NA
size: NA
J: TRBJ1-3
DNA: TGTGCCAGTAGTATAGTGGAAGGACTTATTGGAAACACCATATATTTT
CDR3: CASSIVEGLIGNTIYF

V: TRBV29-1
D: TRBD2
size: NA
J: TRBJ2-5
DNA: TGCAGCGTTGAACACCCCGGGGTAGCGGGGGCCCAAGAGACCCAGTACTTC
CDR3: CSVEHPGVAGAQETQYF

V: TRBV27
D: TRBD1
size: NA
J: TRBJ2-7
DNA: TGTGCCAGCAGTTTTGCACAGGGGGCCTACGAGCAGTACTTC
CDR3: CASSFAQGAYEQYF

V: TRBV11-3
D: TRBD2
size: NA
J: TRBJ2-7
DNA: TGTGCCAGCAGCTTAGTTTGGTTTAGCGGGAGATCCTACGAGCAGTACTTC
CDR3: CASSLVWFSGRSYEQYF

V: TRBV18
D: NA
size: NA
J: TRBJ1-2
DNA: TGTGCCAGCTCCGTATACCCAGGGCAGGGTGGCTACACCTTC
CDR3: CASSVYPGQGGYTF

V: TRBV28
D: NA
size: NA
J: TRBJ1-2
DNA: TGTGCCAGCAGTTCCTATGACAGGAATGGCTACACCTTC
CDR3: CASSSYDRNGYTF

V: TRBV27
D: NA
size: NA
J: TRBJ2-7
DNA: TGTGCCAGCAGTTTAGGGAGAGGGTACGAGCAGTACTTC
CDR3: CASSLGRGYEQYF

V: TRBV5-1
D: NA
size: once
J: TRBJ1-1
DNA: TGCGCCAGCAGCTTGGAAGGAGGATTCACTGAAGCTTTCTTT
CDR3: CASSLEGGFTEAFF

V: TRBV6-1
D: TRBD2
size: NA
J: TRBJ2-7
DNA: TGTGCCAGCAGTGAACGAGCGGGAGTTTACGAGCAGTACTTC
CDR3: CASSERAGVYEQYF

V: TRBV5-1
D: NA
size: NA
J: TRBJ1-2
DNA: TGCGCCAGCAGCTTGGCCTCCGTTTATGGCTACACCTTC
CDR3: CASSLASVYGYTF

V: TRBV2
D: NA
size: few
J: TRBJ1-2
DNA: TGTGCCAGCAGTCGGGGGGATCTCTATGGCTACACCTTC
CDR3: CASSRGDLYGYTF

V: TRBV18
D: TRBD1
size: NA
J: TRBJ1-4
DNA: TGTGCCAGCTCACCCGACAGGGGACTTACTAATGAAAAACTGTTTTTT
CDR3: CASSPDRGLTNEKLFF

V: TRBV7-9
D: TRBD2
size: NA
J: TRBJ2-2
DNA: TGTGCCAGCAGCCCGCGGGGGGTCGTCACCGGGGAGCTGTTTTTT
CDR3: CASSPRGVVTGELFF

V: TRBV5-1
D: TRBD2
size: once
J: TRBJ2-1
DNA: TGCGCCAGCAACCCTAGCGGTAACAATGAGCAGTTCTTC
CDR3: CASNPSGNNEQFF

V: TRBV25-1
D: NA
size: few
J: TRBJ1-2
DNA: TGTGCCAGCTCAGGGATCTATGGCTACACCTTC
CDR3: CASSGIYGYTF

V: TRBV18
D: NA
size: NA
J: TRBJ2-5
DNA: TGTGCCAGCTCACCTCTGACAGCTAAAGAGACCCAGTACTTC
CDR3: CASSPLTAKETQYF

V: TRBV4-2
D: TRBD2
size: NA
J: TRBJ2-7
DNA: TGTGCCAGCAGCCGGGGACTAGCGGGAGCTGGCGAGCAGTACTTC
CDR3: CASSRGLAGAGEQYF

V: TRBV15
D: NA
size: NA
J: TRBJ1-4
DNA: TGTGCCACTCACCGAGGGTATAATGAAAAACTGTTTTTT
CDR3: CATHRGYNEKLFF

V: TRBV30
D: NA
size: once
J: TRBJ1-5
DNA: TGTGCCTGGAGTGGGGGGGGCAATCAGCCCCAGCATTTT
CDR3: CAWSGGGNQPQHF

V: TRBV7-9
D: NA
size: NA
J: TRBJ1-5
DNA: TGTGCCAGCACCCCAATTGACATTAGCAATCAGCCCCAGCATTTT
CDR3: CASTPIDISNQPQHF

V: TRBV6-5
D: NA
size: once
J: TRBJ1-4
DNA: TGTGCCAGCAGACAGGGAGCTAATGAAAAACTGTTTTTT
CDR3: CASRQGANEKLFF

V: TRBV13
D: NA
size: NA
J: TRBJ2-7
DNA: TGTGCCAGCAGCTTAGAGCCAGGGGTGTCCTACGAGCAGTACTTC
CDR3: CASSLEPGVSYEQYF

V: TRBV19
D: TRBD1
size: NA
J: TRBJ2-7
DNA: TGTGCCAGTAGTCTAACCGGGACAGGGGTCGAGCAGTACTTC
CDR3: CASSLTGTGVEQYF

V: TRBV5-1
D: NA
size: NA
J: TRBJ1-5
DNA: TGCGCCAGCAGCTTACAGGGTTATCAGCCCCAGCATTTT
CDR3: CASSLQGYQPQHF

V: TRBV7-9
D: TRBD1
size: NA
J: TRBJ1-4
DNA: TGTGCCAGCAGCCATACAGGGGAGGCTAATGAAAAACTGTTTTTT
CDR3: CASSHTGEANEKLFF

V: TRBV5-3
D: TRBD2
size: NA
J: TRBJ2-6
DNA: TGTGCCAGAAGCTTGGGGGCGGGAGGGATTAACTCTGGGGCCAACGTCCTGACTTTC
CDR3: CARSLGAGGINSGANVLTF

V: TRBV6-4
D: NA
size: NA
J: TRBJ1-1
DNA: TGTGCCAGCAGTGTCTACGGGAACATGAACACTGAAGCTTTCTTT
CDR3: CASSVYGNMNTEAFF

V: TRBV2
D: TRBD2
size: once
J: TRBJ2-1
DNA: TGTGCCAGCCTCCCAGGGACTAGCGGTTACAATGAGCAGTTCTTC
CDR3: CASLPGTSGYNEQFF

V: TRBV6-6
D: TRBD1
size: NA
J: TRBJ1-2
DNA: TGTGCCAGCAGTTTCAGGGGGCATGGCTACACCTTC
CDR3: CASSFRGHGYTF

V: TRBV27
D: TRBD2
size: NA
J: TRBJ2-1
DNA: TGTGCCAGCAGTTTTTCCGCGGGAGGGGCATACAATGAGCAGTTCTTC
CDR3: CASSFSAGGAYNEQFF

V: TRBV18
D: NA
size: NA
J: TRBJ2-7
DNA: TGTGCCAGCTCACCACTATCCACGGGGATCTACGAGCAGTACTTC
CDR3: CASSPLSTGIYEQYF

V: TRBV28
D: TRBD1
size: NA
J: TRBJ1-1
DNA: TGTGCCAGCAGTTCGGGACAGGGGGCGGTCACTGAAGCTTTCTTT
CDR3: CASSSGQGAVTEAFF

V: TRBV2
D: NA
size: NA
J: TRBJ2-1
DNA: TGTGCCAGCAGTGAATCGGATGAGCAGTTCTTC
CDR3: CASSESDEQFF

V: TRBV13
D: NA
size: NA
J: TRBJ1-2
DNA: TGTGCCAGCAGTCGAGATCAGGGGATCAATGGCTACACCTTC
CDR3: CASSRDQGINGYTF

V: TRBV4-1
D: TRBD1
size: NA
J: TRBJ1-3
DNA: TGCGCCAGCAGCAACAGGGGATACGGAAACACCATATATTTT
CDR3: CASSNRGYGNTIYF

V: TRBV5-1
D: NA
size: NA
J: TRBJ2-3
DNA: TGCGCCAGCTGGGCTAGCGTAAAAGATACGCAGTATTTT
CDR3: CASWASVKDTQYF

V: TRBV6-4
D: TRBD1
size: once
J: TRBJ1-1
DNA: TGTGCCAGCAGTCGGACAGGGGTGACTGAAGCTTTCTTT
CDR3: CASSRTGVTEAFF

V: TRBV4-1
D: NA
size: NA
J: TRBJ2-3
DNA: TGCGCCAGCAGCCAAGGGTACCCAGGGACAGATACGCAGTATTTT
CDR3: CASSQGYPGTDTQYF

V: TRBV10-2
D: TRBD1
size: NA
J: TRBJ1-1
DNA: TGCGCCAGCAGCGTAACAGGGGGCACTGAAGCTTTCTTT
CDR3: CASSVTGGTEAFF

V: TRBV5-6
D: NA
size: NA
J: TRBJ2-1
DNA: TGTGCCAGCTACTCCCTAAAGGAGGACAATGAGCAGTTCTTC
CDR3: CASYSLKEDNEQFF

V: TRBV4-1
D: NA
size: once
J: TRBJ1-1
DNA: TGCGCCAGCAGCCAAGCCAGGGAAACTGAAGCTTTCTTT
CDR3: CASSQARETEAFF

V: TRBV5-1
D: NA
size: NA
J: TRBJ2-3
DNA: TGCGCCAGCAGCTTGGTAACGGGAGCCTCCACAGATACGCAGTATTTT
CDR3: CASSLVTGASTDTQYF

V: TRBV7-2
D: NA
size: NA
J: TRBJ2-2
DNA: TGTGCCAGCAGCGCAAACGGGGGAGAAGGCGGGGAGCTGTTTTTT
CDR3: CASSANGGEGGELFF

V: TRBV7-9
D: TRBD1
size: NA
J: TRBJ1-4
DNA: TGTGCCAGCAGCTTAGGACAGGGCTCAAATGAAAAACTGTTTTTT
CDR3: CASSLGQGSNEKLFF

V: TRBV28
D: NA
size: NA
J: TRBJ2-7
DNA: TGTGCCAGCAGTTTGGGGGAGGCCTACGAGCAGTACTTC
CDR3: CASSLGEAYEQYF

V: TRBV6-5
D: TRBD1
size: NA
J: TRBJ1-2
DNA: TGTGCCAGCAGTACAGGGGTGAACGGCTACACCTTC
CDR3: CASSTGVNGYTF

V: TRBV30
D: TRBD1
size: NA
J: TRBJ2-7
DNA: TGTGCCTGGAGTGGCGACAGGGCCCTCGTTTATGAGCAGTACTTC
CDR3: CAWSGDRALVYEQYF

V: TRBV6-1
D: NA
size: NA
J: TRBJ1-1
DNA: TGTGCCAGCAGTGAAGCTTGGGGGCTAGGAACTGAAGCTTTCTTT
CDR3: CASSEAWGLGTEAFF